This is a list of T cell receptor beta chains from one sample in a study of blood T cell repertoires in COVID-19. Profiled with immunoSEQ multiplex PCR; TCRdb holds only in-frame clones, not every one. Of fewer than 350,000 clones listed, 80% to 95% were seen once; the top ten hold approximately 7.5%. The sequenced sample was peripheral blood. These receptors came from a woman between 25 and 40 years old with COVID-19, enrolled during active disease. Each CDR3 is given with its conserved first and last residue. The D gene is left open where the match is weak. Some rows mark clone size as missing; the rest say once, few, many or name a class of expanded clone.

d_call,v_call,clone_size,j_call,cdr3_nt,cdr3_aa
.,TRBV2,.,TRBJ2-5,TGTGCCAGCAGACAGGGCCAAGAGACCCAGTACTTC,CASRQGQETQYF
TRBD1,TRBV6-5,.,TRBJ2-7,TGTGCCAGCAGCAGAGGGGGCGACTACGAGCAGTACTTC,CASSRGGDYEQYF
.,TRBV13,.,TRBJ2-7,TGTGCCAGCAGCTCAGGGCCCGGGGACGAGCAGTACTTC,CASSSGPGDEQYF
.,TRBV30,.,TRBJ1-5,TGTGCCTGGAGCCCCGGGACTCGGATGGCTCAGCCCCAGCATTTT,CAWSPGTRMAQPQHF
TRBD1,TRBV13,.,TRBJ2-2,TGTGCCAGCAGCGGCAGGGGGCGTGGCACCGGGGAGCTGTTTTTT,CASSGRGRGTGELFF
TRBD1,TRBV9,.,TRBJ2-2,TGTGCCAGCAGCGTAGCACAGGGGACCACCGGGGAGCTGTTTTTT,CASSVAQGTTGELFF
.,TRBV24-1,.,TRBJ2-2,TGTGCCACCAGTGATCCGGGTAGGGCGGGGCCCACCGGGGAGCTGTTTTTT,CATSDPGRAGPTGELFF
.,TRBV21-1,.,TRBJ2-5,TGTGCCAGCAGCAAAGAATTTTCAGGACTAGCGGGGGACCAAGAGACCCAGTACTTC,CASSKEFSGLAGDQETQYF
.,TRBV7-9,.,TRBJ2-7,TGTGCCAGCAGCTTAGAGGGGCAGAAGGCGTACTTC,CASSLEGQKAYF
.,TRBV2,.,TRBJ1-5,TGTGCCAGCAGTGAATGGGACACTTACCGCCGTCAGCCCCAGCATTTT,CASSEWDTYRRQPQHF
TRBD1,TRBV5-1,.,TRBJ2-7,TGCGCCAGCAGCTTGGAGGGACAGAGGCTCTCCCAGCAGTACTTC,CASSLEGQRLSQQYF
.,TRBV30,.,TRBJ2-3,TGTGCCTGGGGGCGGACAGATACGCAGTATTTT,CAWGRTDTQYF
TRBD1,TRBV28,.,TRBJ1-4,TGTGCCAGCAGTTTCCTCGACAGGGGTTACGAAAAACTGTTTTTT,CASSFLDRGYEKLFF
.,TRBV7-2,.,TRBJ2-1,TGTGCCAGCAGCTTAAACTTCAATGAGCAGTTCTTC,CASSLNFNEQFF
TRBD2,TRBV11-2,.,TRBJ2-2,TGCGCCAGCGGTCCATGGACTAGCGGGCCCGGGGAGCTGTTTTTT,CASGPWTSGPGELFF
.,TRBV7-8,.,TRBJ1-6,TGTGCCAGCAGCTTAACGGGGGGTGCATCACCCCTCCACTTT,CASSLTGGASPLHF
TRBD1,TRBV2,.,TRBJ1-4,TGTGCCAGCAGGGTGACAGGGGGAAGTGAAAAACTGTTTTTT,CASRVTGGSEKLFF
.,TRBV7-9,.,TRBJ2-1,TGTGCCAGCAGGAATGGCGGGACGGATGAGCAGTTCTTC,CASRNGGTDEQFF
TRBD2,TRBV6-5,.,TRBJ2-7,TGTGCCAGCAGTTACCGGACTAGTGAGGGCTACGAGCAGTACTTC,CASSYRTSEGYEQYF
TRBD1,TRBV28,.,TRBJ1-1,TGTGCCAGCAGTTTATTCGGGACAGGGGCTGAAGCTTTCTTT,CASSLFGTGAEAFF
.,TRBV6-6,.,TRBJ2-7,TGTGCCAGCAGTTACTCGGCGGGCCCCGGGGGGCACGAGCAGTACTTC,CASSYSAGPGGHEQYF
.,TRBV11-2,few,TRBJ2-1,TGTGCCAGCAGCTTAGCGGGGAACTCCTACAATGAGCAGTTCTTC,CASSLAGNSYNEQFF
TRBD2,TRBV9,.,TRBJ2-3,TGTGCCAGCAGCACCCTAGCGGGAGTAGGGACAGATACGCAGTATTTT,CASSTLAGVGTDTQYF
TRBD1,TRBV30,.,TRBJ2-7,TGTGCCTGGACGTACCCCCTTCGGGACAGGGGATACGAGCAGTACTTC,CAWTYPLRDRGYEQYF
.,TRBV29-1,.,TRBJ2-3,TGCAGCGCCTACAGGGACACAGATACGCAGTATTTT,CSAYRDTDTQYF
.,TRBV3-1/TRBV3-2,.,TRBJ2-7,TGTGCCAGCAGCCGCGGACTTTACCTCTACGAGCAGTACTTC,CASSRGLYLYEQYF
.,TRBV19,.,TRBJ2-3,TGTGCCAGTAGTTTTGGGGGCGCCACAGATACGCAGTATTTT,CASSFGGATDTQYF
.,TRBV10-2,.,TRBJ1-1,TGCGCCAGCAGTGAGTCGAGAGGTGTTACTGAAGCTTTCTTT,CASSESRGVTEAFF
TRBD2,TRBV5-1,.,TRBJ2-5,TGCGCCAGCAGCTGGGGGGATACTAGCGAAGAGACCCAGTACTTC,CASSWGDTSEETQYF
TRBD1,TRBV12-5,.,TRBJ1-2,TGTGCTAGTGGACCAGACAGGGATGGCTACACCTTC,CASGPDRDGYTF
.,TRBV10-3,once,TRBJ1-2,TGTGCCATCAGTCCCAGTCGGGGTCCCCTTAACTATGGCTACACCTTC,CAISPSRGPLNYGYTF
TRBD2,TRBV6-5,.,TRBJ2-1,TGTGCCAGCAGGAATAGCGGGAGGCCCGAGCAGTTCTTC,CASRNSGRPEQFF
TRBD1,TRBV5-5,.,TRBJ2-5,TGTGCCAGCAGCCGACCGGGGACAGCTGGTGAGACCCAGTACTTC,CASSRPGTAGETQYF
TRBD1,TRBV28,.,TRBJ2-6,TGTGCCAGCAGGCCTATCCCCAGGGGGTCTGGGGCCAACGTCCTGACTTTC,CASRPIPRGSGANVLTF
.,TRBV2,.,TRBJ2-1,TGTGCCAGAAAAGGCACCCTACCGGGCAATGAGCAGTTCTTC,CARKGTLPGNEQFF
.,TRBV5-5,.,TRBJ2-3,TGTGCCAGCAGTAATGGAGGGGACGGGGATACGCAGTATTTT,CASSNGGDGDTQYF
.,TRBV19,once,TRBJ1-5,TGTGCCAGTGGGGGGGCGGTTGGCAATCAGCCCCAGCATTTT,CASGGAVGNQPQHF
TRBD2,TRBV5-5,.,TRBJ2-7,TGTGCCAGCAGCTTGAGGGGAGGGTCCTTCTCCTACGAGCAGTACTTC,CASSLRGGSFSYEQYF
TRBD1,TRBV6-5,.,TRBJ1-3,TGTGCCAGCAGGGTCAGGGGGGGAAACACCATATATTTT,CASRVRGGNTIYF
TRBD2,TRBV30,.,TRBJ2-1,TGTGCCTGGAGTTCGGGTAGCGGGCGGGGGAATGAGCAGTTCTTC,CAWSSGSGRGNEQFF
.,TRBV18,.,TRBJ2-3,TGTGCCAGCTCACCAGCGGACATCCCAGATACGCAGTATTTT,CASSPADIPDTQYF
.,TRBV7-6,.,TRBJ1-3,TGTGCCAGCAGCTTAGGGGCAGGGGCTGGAAACACCATATATTTT,CASSLGAGAGNTIYF
TRBD1,TRBV30,.,TRBJ1-4,TGTGCCTGGAGCACAGGGGGCAGTACTAATGAAAAACTGTTTTTT,CAWSTGGSTNEKLFF
.,TRBV7-9,.,TRBJ1-3,TGTGCCAGCAGCTTAGCGCCGGTAAACACCATATATTTT,CASSLAPVNTIYF
.,TRBV2,.,TRBJ2-1,TGTGCCAGCAGTGAATCAGCGGCAGACAATGAGCAGTTCTTC,CASSESAADNEQFF
.,TRBV7-2,.,TRBJ1-2,TGTGCCAGCAGCTTAGCGGGGGCCTCTGGCTATGGCTACACCTTC,CASSLAGASGYGYTF
.,TRBV28,.,TRBJ1-2,TGTGCCAGCAGTGACCCGACAGGTATAGGCTACACCTTC,CASSDPTGIGYTF
TRBD2,TRBV10-3,.,TRBJ2-7,TGTGCCATCAGTGAGATTTGGACTAGCGGGAGTGGCGAGCAGTACTTC,CAISEIWTSGSGEQYF
TRBD1,TRBV3-1/TRBV3-2,.,TRBJ1-4,TGTGCCAGCAGCCCCGGACAGGGGGCATTTGAAAAACTGTTTTTT,CASSPGQGAFEKLFF
TRBD1,TRBV6-5,.,TRBJ2-6,TGTGCCAGCGGAGACAGGGCCAACGGGGCCAACGTCCTGACTTTC,CASGDRANGANVLTF
TRBD2,TRBV28,.,TRBJ2-5,TGTGCCAGCAGTGAGATTAGCGGGGGCTTTCGAGAGACCCAGTACTTC,CASSEISGGFRETQYF
TRBD1,TRBV29-1,.,TRBJ2-7,TGCAGCGTTGAAGATGGGACAGAATACGAGCAGTACTTC,CSVEDGTEYEQYF
TRBD1,TRBV5-1,.,TRBJ1-2,TGCGCCAGCAGCTCCGGGACAGGGGAAGGCTACACCTTC,CASSSGTGEGYTF